The clone carrying this TCR beta chain was counted only a few times. The antigen is unknown. The sample originates from a study of tumour-infiltrating T cells in Burkitt lymphoma. Study details: The Burkitt lymphoma cohort spanned all epidemiological subtypes. Overall and progression-free survival were predicted by productive clonality. Study results and limitations: Public clonotypes, several, appeared across numerous Burkitt lymphoma patients.

Germline CDR1 is MNHNY and CDR2 is SVGAGI (reference sequence). CDR3 length: 16 residues. V was trimmed by 9 bases and J by 2 bases, leaving 19 bases between them. Using immunoSEQ multiplex PCR, the repertoire was profiled, and TCRdb retains in-frame clones only, with some absent. This table holds roughly 4,200 clones, around 15% found once. J is TRBJ2-2 and V is TRBV6-6, with D possibly being TRBD1 or TRBD2 (6 bases each). The sequenced sample consisted of tumor tissue. This clonotype originated in a human donor with Burkitt lymphoma. The DNA of the CDR3 is TGTGCCAGAACGGGGGACACCTCCACTAACACCGGGGAGCTGTTTTTT. It codes for CARTGDTSTNTGELFF.